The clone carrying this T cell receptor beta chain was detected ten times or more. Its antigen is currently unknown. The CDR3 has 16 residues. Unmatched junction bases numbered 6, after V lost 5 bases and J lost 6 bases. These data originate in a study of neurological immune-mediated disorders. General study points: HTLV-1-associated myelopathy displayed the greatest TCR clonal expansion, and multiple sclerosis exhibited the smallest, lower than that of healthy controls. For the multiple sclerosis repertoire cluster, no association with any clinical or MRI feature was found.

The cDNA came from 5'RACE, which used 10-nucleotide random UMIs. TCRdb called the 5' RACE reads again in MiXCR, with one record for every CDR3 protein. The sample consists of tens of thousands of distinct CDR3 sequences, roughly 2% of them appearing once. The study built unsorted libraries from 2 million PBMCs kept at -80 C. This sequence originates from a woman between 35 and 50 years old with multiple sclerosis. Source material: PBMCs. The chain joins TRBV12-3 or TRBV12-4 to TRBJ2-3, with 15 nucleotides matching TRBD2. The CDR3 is CASSPGLAGGVDTQYF. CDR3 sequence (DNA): TGTGCCAGCAGTCCCGGACTAGCGGGGGGGGTCGATACGCAGTATTTT.